A single sample is the source of the 22 T cell receptor beta chains below, sequenced in a study of regulatory T cells in long-lasting Graves disease. Time point defined: newly diagnosed GD, antithyroid drugs for less than 3 months. Isolated PBMC RNA provided the starting material for the TCR library. CDR3 regions were amplified by Arm-PCR using iRepertoire HTBI primers to build TCR beta libraries. In TCRdb, the multiplex PCR reads were re-called with MiXCR into one record per CDR3 protein. The sample records 360,000 or so distinct CDR3 sequences, approximately 15% being singletons. The same sample was also used in a study of T cells in Graves' hyperthyroidism and ophthalmopathy.

The specimen was peripheral blood mononuclear cells (PBMCs), collected at new diagnosis, from a patient treated with antithyroid drugs. These receptors all come from a man aged 35-49 years with Graves disease.

V gene TRBV5-5 combines with J gene TRBJ1-6; 7 nucleotides line up with TRBD1. From germline, CDR1 is SGHKS and CDR2 YYEKEE (reference sequence). Trimming cost V 3 bases and J 6 bases; bases outside gene matches: 12. The CDR3 covers 17 residues. The CDR3 nucleotides read TGTGCCAGCAGCTCCCACCCCGGGACAGTTTTTAATTCACCCCTCCACTTT. This translates into CASSSHPGTVFNSPLHF.

The sample holds many counts of this clonotype. This chain uses TRBV20-1 with TRBJ1-4, with TRBD1 as a possible D gene (5 bases). CDR3 length: 18 amino acids. Germline CDR1 and CDR2: DFQATT and SNEGSKA (reference sequence). V gave up 0 bases and J gave up 6 bases, with 23 bases separating them. The CDR3: CSARDAFGVGKGDEKLFF. Written as DNA, the CDR3 is TGCAGTGCTAGAGATGCTTTCGGGGTTGGAAAAGGGGATGAAAAACTGTTTTTT.

This clonotype was seen a few times. V and J are TRBV19 and TRBJ2-1; tentative D call: TRBD2 (5 bases). With 1 base removed from V and 7 bases from J, the gap between germline ends came to 14 bases. The CDR3 has 15 amino acids. Germline CDR1 LNHDA, CDR2 SQIVND (reference sequence). CDR3 coding DNA: TGTGCCAGTAGTATAGTTCGGGGAGAAGGGAATGAGCAGTTCTTC. This codes for CASSIVRGEGNEQFF.

This clonotype appeared once. This chain uses TRBV10-3 with TRBJ1-2, with 12 positions matching TRBD1. This CDR3 is 14 amino acids long. Germline values: CDR1 ENHRY, CDR2 SYGVKD. V was clipped by 6 bases and J by 8 bases; unmatched bases: 7. DNA for the CDR3: TGTGCCATCAGGGAGGGACAGGGGGCGCGAGGCTACACCTTC. Amino acids: CAIREGQGARGYTF.

This clonotype appeared many times. The gene calls are TRBV12-3 or TRBV12-4 and TRBJ2-7, with TRBD1 as a possible D gene (6 bases). Trimming pared 2 bases from V and 6 bases from J, leaving 17 bases between. This CDR3 comprises 15 residues. CDR3 amino acids: CASSLRGTRLGEQYF. The CDR3 nucleotides are TGTGCCAGCAGTTTAAGGGGGACACGGCTGGGCGAGCAGTACTTC.

The genes are TRBV20-1 and TRBJ2-2; 7 bases fit TRBD2. This CDR3 comprises 14 residues. J lost 7 bases, V lost 5 bases, and 10 bases had no gene match. The germline CDR1 and CDR2 sequences are DFQATT and SNEGSKA (reference sequence). CDR3 nucleotide sequence: TGCAGTGCTTCACGGCGGGGGTTCGTCGGGGAGCTGTTTTTT. Encoded protein: CSASRRGFVGELFF.

This clonotype was recorded a few times. The chain couples TRBV10-3 to TRBJ1-4, with 9 bases that match TRBD1. The CDR3 loop spans 13 amino acids. Unmatched junction bases numbered 6, after V lost 9 bases and J lost 7 bases. Germline values: CDR1 ENHRY, CDR2 SYGVKD. The CDR3 DNA follows: TGTGCCATGTCCGGGACAGGGTTTGAAAAACTGTTTTTT. The encoded protein is CAMSGTGFEKLFF.

The J gene is TRBJ2-6, the V gene TRBV4-3, with 7 bases fitting TRBD1. Looked up from germline, CDR1 is LGHNA and CDR2 is YSLEER. The CDR3 is 18 amino acids. J gave up 0 bases and V 1 base, and 6 bases lay outside the gene matches. CDR3 coding DNA: TGCGCCAGCAGCCAAGCACCGCGGACAGGCTCTGGGGCCAACGTCCTGACTTTC. Translation: CASSQAPRTGSGANVLTF.

This chain connects TRBV10-1 to TRBJ2-2; weak D call: TRBD1 (7 bases). Looked up from germline, CDR1 is WNHNN and CDR2 is SYGVQD (reference sequence). The CDR3 sequence is 16 residues long. V was shortened by 3 bases and J by 5 bases, with 16 bases between the two germline ends. CDR3 in DNA: TGCGCCAGCAGTGATCAGGGCAGGGGGACTACCGGGGAGCTGTTTTTT. The encoded protein is CASSDQGRGTTGELFF.

The chain has TRBV18 and TRBJ1-4, with unresolved D. The germline V gene has CDR1 KGHSH and CDR2 LQKENI. Trimming removed 3 bases at V and 10 bases at J, with 12 bases between. CDR3 length equals 13 residues. In DNA, the CDR3 is TGTGCCAGCTCACCCCCGGACCGAGGAAAACTGTTTTTT. Translating it yields CASSPPDRGKLFF.

This clonotype has ten or more counts. The rearrangement uses TRBV3-1 and TRBJ2-7, with D tentatively TRBD1 (5 bases). Trimming shortened V by 4 bases and J by 5 bases, and 9 bases separated the two germline ends. Germline-derived CDR1 and CDR2 are LGHDT and YNNKEL (reference sequence). The CDR3 length is 12 residues. This CDR3 reads CASSPRGDEQYF. The CDR3 DNA is TGTGCCAGCAGCCCTAGGGGTGACGAGCAGTACTTC.

To note about this clonotype: At one boundary the junction diverges from the germline segment, which might be a read error. The chain carries TRBV5-1 and TRBJ2-1; TRBD2 matches 15 bases. The germline CDR1 and CDR2 sequences are SGHRS and YFSETQ. The CDR3 runs to 16 residues. In DNA form, the CDR3 reads TGCGCCAGCAGCTATTGGGGACTAGCGGGGGGAAATGAGCAGTCCTTC. This gives the protein CASSYWGLAGGNEQSF.

This clonotype was seen many times. The J gene is TRBJ2-5, the V gene TRBV18; TRBD1 might be the D (6 bases). Germline V lookup: CDR1 KGHSH, CDR2 LQKENI. The CDR3 loop spans 14 amino acids. Trimming removed 4 bases from V and 1 base from J, with 10 bases in between. In nucleotides, the CDR3 is TGTGCCAGCTCACACGGACAGATCCAAGAGACCCAGTACTTC. As protein: CASSHGQIQETQYF.

The J gene is TRBJ2-5, the V gene TRBV6-1; 7 bases align to TRBD1. CDR3 length equals 13 residues. Germline V gene sequence: CDR1 MNHNS, CDR2 SASEGT. Trimming cost V 7 bases and J 5 bases; bases outside gene matches: 7. The CDR3 nucleotides are TGTGCCAGCATTACAGGGGCTCTGGAGACCCAGTACTTC. Translated, it gives CASITGALETQYF.

This clonotype was counted a few times. Sequence at one end of the junction differs from germline and may be a read error. The chain links TRBV28 to TRBJ2-7; D is possibly TRBD1 or TRBD2 (5 bases each). Looked up from germline, CDR1 is MDHEN and CDR2 is SYDVKM. This CDR3 has 13 amino acids. The CDR3 spells CARRSGPSYEQYF. CDR3 bases: TGTGCCCGCAGATCGGGACCGTCCTACGAGCAGTACTTC.

This clonotype was seen a handful of times. The chain combines TRBV5-4 with TRBJ2-5, with D unresolved. CDR1 is SGHNT and CDR2 is YYREEE in the germline V gene (reference sequence). Trimming took 0 bases from V and 7 from J, leaving 7 bases between them. The CDR3 contains 12 residues. This CDR3 is CASSLAGSTQYF. CDR3 nucleotides: TGTGCCAGCAGCTTGGCCGGGTCGACCCAGTACTTC.

This clonotype appeared many times. The chain carries TRBV12-5 and TRBJ1-1; the D gene is possibly TRBD1 (6 bases). V lost 9 bases and J 11 bases, leaving 25 bases between the germline ends. Per the germline V gene, CDR1 is LGHNT and CDR2 is FRNRAP. This CDR3 contains 14 residues. The CDR3 DNA sequence: TGTGCTAGCTCCAGGGGAGTTGGTTCGCTGGGGGCTTTCTTT. Translated: CASSRGVGSLGAFF.

Ten or more counts support this clonotype. The CDR3 sequence is CASSSPGIRRAFF. Here the CDR3 DNA reads TGTGCCAGCAGCTCCCCCGGGATCCGCAGAGCTTTCTTT. This chain joins TRBV7-3 and TRBJ1-1; D unresolved. This CDR3 has 13 amino acids. V was pared by 4 bases and J by 10 bases, with 16 bases between. The germline gives CDR1 SGHTA, CDR2 FQGTGA. Variable domain in full (rest from reference TRBV7-3 and TRBJ1-1): GAGVSQTPSNKVTEKGKYVELRCDPISGHTALYWYRQSLGQGPEFLIYFQGTGAADDSGLPNDRFFAVRPEGSVSTLKIQRTERGDSAVYLCASSSPGIRRAFFGQGTRLTVV.

This clonotype was found many times. The CDR3, as DNA: TGTGCCAGCAGCCTTTACCGGACCGTCGGCACCTTC. Residues: CASSLYRTVGTF. The chain carries TRBV11-2 and TRBJ1-2; unclear D gene. Germline V lookup: CDR1 SGHAT, CDR2 FQNNGV. This CDR3 has 12 amino acids. Trimming shortened V by 5 bases and J by 13 bases, and 17 bases separated the two germline ends.

There are many counts of this clonotype. The rearrangement uses TRBV5-1 and TRBJ2-3, with a weak D call TRBD1 (6 bases). CDR1 and CDR2 from the germline V gene are SGHRS and YFSETQ. The CDR3 has 13 residues. Trimming left V 4 bases short and J 6 bases short, with 12 bases between. DNA for the CDR3: TGCGCCAGCAGCGTACAGGGCGGTGATACGCAGTATTTT. Protein sequence: CASSVQGGDTQYF.

This clonotype has a count of ten or more. The genes are TRBV11-1 and TRBJ2-7; a weak D match, TRBD1 (5 bases). The V gene lost 2 bases and the J gene lost 0 bases, with 11 bases spanning the gap. This CDR3 region has 15 residues. Germline loops: CDR1 SGHAT, CDR2 FQDESV (reference sequence). CDR3 region: CASSLSLQGSYEQYF. In DNA form, the CDR3 reads TGTGCCAGCAGCTTATCACTGCAGGGCTCCTACGAGCAGTACTTC.

This clonotype was picked up many times. This chain links TRBV28 with TRBJ2-3; TRBD2 aligns across 12 bases. With 6 bases clipped from V and 0 bases from J, the junction kept 13 bases outside the gene matches. The germline V gene encodes CDR1 MDHEN and CDR2 SYDVKM. The CDR3 extends over 19 amino acids. CDR3 sequence: CASSHVLASGGVSTDTQYF. The CDR3 nucleotides are TGTGCCAGCAGCCACGTGTTGGCTAGCGGGGGGGTGAGCACAGATACGCAGTATTTT.